The 24 T cell receptor beta chains presented below share a single source sample, sequenced in a study of T cells in Graves' hyperthyroidism and ophthalmopathy (dated by TCRdb to about 2019). Library method: multiplex PCR. Data came from an Illumina HiSeq 2000. TCR beta CDR3 regions were amplified from RNA transcripts. A first-round RT-PCR of the TCR CDR3 used the HTBI primer set with the Qiagen OneStep RT-PCR kit. Using fastp at Q25 and MiXCR, TCRdb reprocessed the public reads and kept productive beta chains. Each entry merges the rows of one CDR3 protein and shows their most common DNA and genes. The sample table lists 25,000 to 30,000 distinct CDR3 sequences, 40% to 55% of them with a count of one. The ten largest clones add up to over 9% of the sample. Material for sequencing was blood. The receptors shown here come from a woman aged 25 to 39 with Graves' hyperthyroidism.

This clonotype was recorded many times. The chain uses TRBV6-6 and TRBJ2-7; possibly TRBD1 for D (7 bases). In germline, CDR1 is MNHNY, CDR2 SVGAGI (reference sequence). This CDR3 region has 13 residues. Trimming pared 6 bases from V and 1 base from J, leaving 10 bases between. CDR3 sequence reads: CASSPGGSYEQYF. CDR3 DNA sequence: TGTGCCAGCAGCCCAGGGGGGTCCTACGAGCAGTACTTC.

This clonotype rates as medium-sized. The CDR3 DNA reads TGCAGCGTCCCGGACGCCCCAGGGGAGACCCAGTACTTC. It specifies CSVPDAPGETQYF. The J gene is TRBJ2-5, the V gene TRBV29-1; the D gene is possibly TRBD1 (5 bases). The CDR3 has 13 amino acids. Germline V gives CDR1 SQVTM, CDR2 ANQGSEA. Trimming stripped 6 bases from V and 5 bases from J, with 16 bases between.

This sequence joins TRBV19 and TRBJ1-2; 8 nucleotides match TRBD1. The CDR3 totals 14 residues. V shed 6 bases, J shed 4 bases, and the junction held 7 bases outside the gene matches. Germline assignment: CDR1 LNHDA and CDR2 SQIVND (reference sequence). The CDR3: CASRSWDRTYGYTF. CDR3 DNA sequence: TGTGCCAGTAGGAGCTGGGACAGGACCTATGGCTACACCTTC.

Within the sample, this clonotype is medium-sized. This chain links TRBV20-1 with TRBJ2-7, with 10 bases identical to TRBD2. V was pared by 1 base and J by 4 bases, with 4 bases of the junction left unmatched. The length of the CDR3 is 14 residues. CDR1 and CDR2 from the germline V gene are DFQATT and SNEGSKA (reference sequence). As DNA, the CDR3 is TGCAGTGCTAGAGCGTCTAGCGGGAGTTACGAGCAGTACTTC. The encoded protein is CSARASSGSYEQYF.

This clonotype was observed many times. V is TRBV11-2 and J is TRBJ2-2; D is ambiguous. This CDR3 comprises 16 residues. Germline CDR1 SGHAT, CDR2 FQNNGV. V dropped 5 bases and J dropped 0 bases, with 13 bases sitting between them. CDR3 nucleotides: TGTGCCAGCAGCCCCCGGACCATACCGAACACCGGGGAGCTGTTTTTT. Translation gives CASSPRTIPNTGELFF.

This clonotype is termed medium-sized. The rearrangement uses TRBV19 and TRBJ1-4, with 7 bases fitting TRBD1. The CDR3 has 13 residues. Germline values: CDR1 LNHDA, CDR2 SQIVND (reference sequence). With 9 bases clipped from V and 5 bases from J, the junction kept 6 bases outside the gene matches. The CDR3 sequence: CASLDRKNEKLFF. The CDR3, as DNA: TGTGCCAGCCTGGACAGGAAGAATGAAAAACTGTTTTTT.

This clonotype turned up a few times. The V and J genes are TRBV20-1 and TRBJ1-2, with D hard to call. The CDR3 consists of 11 residues. The germline V gene encodes CDR1 DFQATT and CDR2 SNEGSKA (reference sequence). Trimming cost V 1 base and J 5 bases, with 5 bases left between them. This CDR3 reads CSARVTYGYTF. DNA for the CDR3: TGCAGTGCTAGAGTGACGTATGGCTACACCTTC.

In this sample, this clonotype turned up many times. The chain combines TRBV9 with TRBJ2-5; the match to TRBD1 covers 8 bases. Trimming cost V 3 bases and J 0 bases; bases outside gene matches: 4. Germline assignment: CDR1 SGDLS and CDR2 YYNGEE. This CDR3 has 15 residues. DNA of the CDR3: TGTGCCAGCAGCGCTCGGGACAGGTACCAAGAGACCCAGTACTTC. Protein: CASSARDRYQETQYF.

The chain uses TRBV7-2 and TRBJ2-1, with D uncertain. Trimming shortened V by 5 bases and J by 8 bases, and 10 bases separated the two germline ends. Germline values: CDR1 SGHTA, CDR2 FQGNSA. This CDR3 spans 12 amino acids. The CDR3 DNA follows: TGTGCCAGCAGCCTCCTTTCCCATGAGCAGTTCTTC. Amino acids: CASSLLSHEQFF.

V usage is TRBV2 and J usage is TRBJ2-7; 10 bases line up with TRBD2. Germline values: CDR1 SNHLY, CDR2 FYNNEI. J lost 2 bases, V lost 11 bases, and 6 bases had no gene match. CDR3 size: 13 residues. The CDR3 protein is CAGGTSVPYEQYF. CDR3 nucleotides: TGTGCCGGGGGGACTAGCGTCCCCTACGAGCAGTACTTC.

The chain recombines TRBV29-1 with TRBJ1-4; D is undetermined. Between the trimmed V and J ends, which lost 6 bases and 2 bases, there was a span of 10 bases. Germline V gives CDR1 SQVTM, CDR2 ANQGSEA. The CDR3 is made up of 13 amino acids. The CDR3 bases are TGCAGCGTACATTCCGGGACTAATGAAAAACTGTTTTTT. Protein product: CSVHSGTNEKLFF.

The J gene is TRBJ2-3, the V gene TRBV10-3, with TRBD2 matching over 11 bases. J was trimmed by 7 bases and V by 3 bases; bases with no gene match: 9. Germline assignment: CDR1 ENHRY and CDR2 SYGVKD. The CDR3 runs 16 residues. The CDR3 coding sequence is TGTGCCATCAGTGATTCCGGGACTAGCGGCATCAATACGCAGTATTTT. Protein: CAISDSGTSGINTQYF.

A remark on this clonotype: Compared with germline, one end of the junction differs, possibly owing to a read error. The chain carries TRBV24-1 and TRBJ2-2; TRBD1 might be the D (5 bases). The CDR3 has 12 amino acids. Germline-derived CDR1 and CDR2 are KGHDR and SFDVKD. The CDR3 nucleotides read TGTACCACCAGTGATTGGGGCGTGGAGCTGTTTTTT. It encodes CTTSDWGVELFF.

The chain has TRBV20-1 and TRBJ2-7, with D perhaps matching TRBD2 (6 bases). Germline assignment: CDR1 DFQATT and CDR2 SNEGSKA (reference sequence). CDR3 length: 16 residues. V was trimmed by 2 bases and J by 5 bases, leaving 22 bases between them. The CDR3 loop is CSARPPTPGRGNEQYF. The CDR3 coding sequence is TGCAGTGCTAGACCACCCACCCCGGGGCGGGGCAACGAGCAGTACTTC.

This clonotype appeared many times. The V and J genes are TRBV7-2 and TRBJ2-5; possible D gene TRBD1, 6 bases. The V gene lost 4 bases and the J gene lost 4 bases, with 10 bases spanning the gap. The CDR3 sequence is 13 residues long. Germline CDR1 is SGHTA and CDR2 is FQGNSA. CDR3 DNA: TGTGCCAGCAGCTCATCCAGGGGAGAGACCCAGTACTTC. As protein: CASSSSRGETQYF.

This sequence joins TRBV7-9 and TRBJ2-5; D unclear. Germline V gene lookup returns CDR1 SEHNR and CDR2 FQNEAQ (reference sequence). V shed 5 bases and J shed 4 bases, with 17 bases lying between them. The CDR3 length is 15 residues. CDR3 in DNA: TGTGCCAGCAGCCATAGCTGGACCGTTGGAGAGACCCAGTACTTC. Translating gives CASSHSWTVGETQYF.

The CDR3 loop is CSARDATGMDGYTF. DNA of the CDR3: TGCAGTGCTAGAGATGCTACAGGGATGGATGGCTACACCTTC. The chain joins TRBV20-1 to TRBJ1-2, with D possibly matching TRBD1 (6 bases). There are 14 residues in the CDR3. Trimming took off 0 bases at V and 6 bases at J, with 14 bases between the two ends. Germline values: CDR1 DFQATT, CDR2 SNEGSKA (reference sequence).

For this clonotype: It is likely a read error, because the conserved phenylalanine at the end of the CDR3 is missing. V usage is TRBV20-1 and J usage is TRBJ1-5; D is perhaps TRBD1 (6 bases). Between the trimmed V and J ends, which lost 7 bases and 3 bases, there was a span of 13 bases. The CDR3 contains 13 residues. The germline V gene has CDR1 DFQATT and CDR2 SNEGSKA (reference sequence). In DNA form, the CDR3 reads TGCAGTGTTAGTCGGGACATCAATCAGCCCCAGCATCTT. Its protein product is CSVSRDINQPQHL.

This clonotype showed up many times. The rearrangement links TRBV6-4 to TRBJ1-6; D gene ambiguous. Germline assignment: CDR1 MRHNA and CDR2 SNTAGT. V lost 5 bases and J 3 bases, leaving 5 bases between the germline ends. The CDR3 runs 13 residues. The DNA of the CDR3 is TGTGCCAGCAGTCGTCTCTATAATTCACCCCTCCACTTT. It encodes CASSRLYNSPLHF.

This clonotype was counted once. The junction shows a germline mismatch at one end, possibly a read error. The chain carries TRBV10-3 and TRBJ2-3; 8 bases line up with TRBD2. CDR1 is ENHRY, CDR2 SYGVKD, per germline. The CDR3 sequence is 18 residues long. The CDR3 spells CAISERMAGRAGADAQYF. The CDR3, as DNA: TGTGCCATCAGTGAGAGGATGGCCGGAAGAGCGGGGGCAGATGCGCAGTATTTT.

The sample holds many counts of this clonotype. The chain employs TRBV11-3 and TRBJ2-7; D ambiguous. CDR3 length equals 11 residues. From germline, CDR1 is SGHNT and CDR2 YENEEA. Trimming removed 6 bases from V and 5 bases from J, with 8 bases in between. CDR3 bases: TGTGCCAGCAGTCAGCGAGACGAGCAGTACTTC. Residues: CASSQRDEQYF.

This clonotype was picked up many times. This sequence joins TRBV27 and TRBJ2-3, with 8 nucleotides matching TRBD2. Germline CDR1 and CDR2: MNHEY and SMNVEV (reference sequence). Germline trimming cut 5 bases from V and 0 bases from J; bases unmatched to any gene: 4. The CDR3 runs 15 residues. CDR3 amino acids: CASSQLAVSTDTQYF. The CDR3 region has the DNA TGTGCCAGCAGTCAACTAGCGGTTAGCACAGATACGCAGTATTTT.

This clonotype has at least ten counts. The genes are TRBV4-2 and TRBJ2-1; 11 nucleotides agree with TRBD1. V shed 8 bases, J shed 5 bases, and the junction held 8 bases outside the gene matches. There are 15 residues in the CDR3. Germline CDR1 is LGHNA and CDR2 is YNFKEQ. This CDR3 reads CASRRPGQGDNEQFF. For the CDR3, the DNA is TGTGCCAGCCGAAGGCCGGGACAGGGGGACAATGAGCAGTTCTTC.

This clonotype showed up many times. The V call is TRBV28, the J call TRBJ2-1, with D possibly matching TRBD2 (6 bases). The CDR3 sequence is 14 residues long. Trimming removed 6 bases at V and 6 bases at J, with 15 bases between. Germline assignment: CDR1 MDHEN and CDR2 SYDVKM. For the CDR3, the DNA is TGTGCCAGCAGGCTGCCGGGGGTAGGCAATGAGCAGTTCTTC. Amino acid sequence: CASRLPGVGNEQFF.